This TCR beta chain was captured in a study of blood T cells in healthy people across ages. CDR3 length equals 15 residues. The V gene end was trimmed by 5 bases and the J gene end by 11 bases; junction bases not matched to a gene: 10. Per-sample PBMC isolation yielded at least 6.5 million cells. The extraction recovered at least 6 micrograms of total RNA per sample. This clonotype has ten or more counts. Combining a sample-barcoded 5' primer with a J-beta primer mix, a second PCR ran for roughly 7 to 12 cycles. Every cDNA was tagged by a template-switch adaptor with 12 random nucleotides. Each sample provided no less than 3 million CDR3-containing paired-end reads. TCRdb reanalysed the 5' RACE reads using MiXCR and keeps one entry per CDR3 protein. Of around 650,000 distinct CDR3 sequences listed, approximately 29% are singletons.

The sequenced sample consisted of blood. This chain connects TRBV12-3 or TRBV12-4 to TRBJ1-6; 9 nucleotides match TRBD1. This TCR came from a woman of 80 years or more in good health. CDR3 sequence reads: CASSPAGTGRAPLHF. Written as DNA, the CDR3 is TGTGCCAGCAGTCCCGCCGGGACAGGGAGGGCACCCCTCCACTTT.